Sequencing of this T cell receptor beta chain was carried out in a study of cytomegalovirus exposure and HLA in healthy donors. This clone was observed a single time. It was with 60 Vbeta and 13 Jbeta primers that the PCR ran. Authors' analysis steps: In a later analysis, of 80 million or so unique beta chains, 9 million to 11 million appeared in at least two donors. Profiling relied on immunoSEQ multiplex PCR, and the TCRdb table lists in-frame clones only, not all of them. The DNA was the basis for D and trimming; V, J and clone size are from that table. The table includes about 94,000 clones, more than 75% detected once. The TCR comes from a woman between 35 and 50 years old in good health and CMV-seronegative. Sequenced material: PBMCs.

CDR3 coding DNA: TGCAGCGTCGGGACTAATTTCTACGAGCAGTACTTC. Encoded protein: CSVGTNFYEQYF. The chain carries TRBV29-1 and TRBJ2-7; TRBD2 matches 7 bases. After removal of 6 bases from V and 3 bases from J, the junction contained 5 bases not matched to a gene. The germline CDR1 and CDR2 sequences are SQVTM and ANQGSEA. This CDR3 has 12 residues.